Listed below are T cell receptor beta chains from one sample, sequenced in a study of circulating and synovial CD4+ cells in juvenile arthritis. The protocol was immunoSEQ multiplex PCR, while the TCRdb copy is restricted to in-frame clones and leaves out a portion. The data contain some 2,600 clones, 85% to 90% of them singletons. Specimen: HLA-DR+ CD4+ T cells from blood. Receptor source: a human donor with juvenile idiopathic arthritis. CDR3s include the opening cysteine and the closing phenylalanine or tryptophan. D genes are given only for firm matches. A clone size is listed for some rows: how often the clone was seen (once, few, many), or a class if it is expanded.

CASSMFRGNLGGANVLTF	TGTGCCAGTAGTATGTTCAGGGGGAATCTAGGAGGGGCCAACGTCCTGACTTTC	TRBD1	once	TRBV19	TRBJ2-6
CASSVQGTEAFF	TGTGCCAGCAGTGTACAGGGTACTGAAGCTTTCTTT	.	.	TRBV6-1	TRBJ1-1
CASSWGLAGGRTDTQYF	TGTGCCAGCAGCTGGGGACTAGCGGGGGGGCGCACAGATACGCAGTATTTT	TRBD2	.	TRBV5-6	TRBJ2-3
CASSLGRDRYNEQFF	TGTGCCAGCAGCTTAGGCCGGGACAGATACAATGAGCAGTTCTTC	TRBD1	.	TRBV7-9	TRBJ2-1
CASSQDRGGYNEQFF	TGCGCCAGCAGCCAGGACAGGGGTGGCTACAATGAGCAGTTCTTC	TRBD1	.	TRBV4-1	TRBJ2-1
CASSLPGTGDPHEQYF	TGTGCCAGCAGCTTGCCCGGGACAGGGGACCCGCACGAGCAGTACTTC	TRBD1	.	TRBV5-6	TRBJ2-7
CASSLVVAGELFF	TGTGCCAGCAGCTTAGTCGTCGCCGGGGAGCTGTTTTTT	.	.	TRBV11-2	TRBJ2-2
CASSPGTSGGQSYYNEQFF	TGTGCCAGCAGCCCTGGGACTAGCGGGGGCCAGAGCTACTACAATGAGCAGTTCTTC	TRBD2	.	TRBV5-4	TRBJ2-1
CASSKVVRQGNTEAFF	TGTGCCAGCAGCAAAGTTGTTCGACAGGGGAACACTGAAGCTTTCTTT	.	.	TRBV21-1	TRBJ1-1
CASSIGRGVPTDTQYF	TGTGCCAGTAGTATAGGCCGGGGGGTTCCCACAGATACGCAGTATTTT	TRBD2	.	TRBV19	TRBJ2-3
CASRARRENTEAFF	TGTGCCAGTCGAGCCCGCCGGGAAAACACTGAAGCTTTCTTT	.	.	TRBV30	TRBJ1-1
CASSFSFLMGVETQYF	TGTGCCAGCAGCTTTTCTTTCCTAATGGGCGTAGAGACCCAGTACTTC	.	.	TRBV5-6	TRBJ2-5
CASSLHYEQYF	TGTGCCAGCAGTTTACACTACGAGCAGTACTTC	.	once	TRBV28	TRBJ2-7
CASSLRRELVNSPLHF	TGTGCCAGCAGCTTACGGAGGGAGCTTGTCAATTCACCCCTCCACTTT	.	.	TRBV11-1	TRBJ1-6
CASSRDGYNEQFF	TGTGCCAGCAGCAGAGACGGGTACAATGAGCAGTTCTTC	.	.	TRBV7-3	TRBJ2-1
CAISPLQGPMNTGELFF	TGTGCCATCAGTCCTTTACAGGGACCCATGAACACCGGGGAGCTGTTTTTT	.	once	TRBV10-3	TRBJ2-2
CASTNDSAWGGYTF	TGCGCCAGCACCAACGACAGCGCGTGGGGTGGCTACACCTTC	.	.	TRBV5-1	TRBJ1-2
CASSLRTGTEAFF	TGTGCCAGCAGTCTCCGGACGGGGACTGAAGCTTTCTTT	.	.	TRBV27	TRBJ1-1
CASSSRVYGYTF	TGTGCCAGCAGTTCCCGAGTCTATGGCTACACCTTC	.	.	TRBV6-5	TRBJ1-2
CASSSNPIWGWGDDNNEQFF	TGTGCCAGCAGCTCAAATCCGATCTGGGGCTGGGGGGACGATAACAATGAGCAGTTCTTC	.	few	TRBV7-3	TRBJ2-1
CASSKLTAGVQTGELFF	TGCGCCAGCAGCAAATTAACGGCGGGAGTTCAAACCGGGGAGCTGTTTTTT	TRBD2	.	TRBV4-1	TRBJ2-2
CASNRVPNEKLFF	TGCGCCAGTAACAGGGTACCAAATGAAAAACTGTTTTTT	.	.	TRBV5-1	TRBJ1-4
CASSKRAGGVF	TGTGCCAGCAGCAAACGAGCAGGCGGGGTCTTC	.	.	TRBV21-1	TRBJ2-7